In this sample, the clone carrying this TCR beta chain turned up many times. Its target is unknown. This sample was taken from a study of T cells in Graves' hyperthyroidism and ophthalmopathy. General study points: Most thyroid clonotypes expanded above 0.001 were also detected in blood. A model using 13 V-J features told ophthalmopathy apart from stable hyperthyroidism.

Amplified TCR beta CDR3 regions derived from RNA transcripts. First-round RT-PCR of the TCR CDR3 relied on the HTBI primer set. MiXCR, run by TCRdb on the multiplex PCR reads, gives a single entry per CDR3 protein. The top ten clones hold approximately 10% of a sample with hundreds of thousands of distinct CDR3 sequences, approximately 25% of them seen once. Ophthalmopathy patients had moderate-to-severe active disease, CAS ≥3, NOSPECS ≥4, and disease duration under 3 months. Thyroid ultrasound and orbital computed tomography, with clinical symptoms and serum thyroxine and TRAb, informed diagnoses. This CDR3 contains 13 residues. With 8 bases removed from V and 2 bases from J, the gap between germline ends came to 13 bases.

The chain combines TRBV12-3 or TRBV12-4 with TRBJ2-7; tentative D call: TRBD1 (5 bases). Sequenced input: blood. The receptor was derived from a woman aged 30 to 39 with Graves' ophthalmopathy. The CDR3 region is CASAIRVPYEQYF. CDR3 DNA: TGTGCCAGCGCCATCAGGGTTCCCTACGAGCAGTACTTC.